This T cell receptor (beta chain) is from a study of cytomegalovirus exposure and HLA in healthy donors. As for this clone: Its antigen remains unidentified.

The study ran its PCR with 60 Vbeta and 13 Jbeta primers. Libraries were prepared by immunoSEQ multiplex PCR; TCRdb keeps only in-frame clonotypes and omits some of them. The sample records under 200,000 clones, 80% to 90% being singletons. V was pared by 2 bases and J by 5 bases, with 7 bases between. Germline V CDR1 and CDR2: KGHSH, LQKENI. The CDR3 runs to 12 residues. Points from the study as a whole: The study designated fewer than 200 TCR beta chains cytomegalovirus-associated. In an earlier analysis, most TCR beta V segments were productive about 87% or about 30% of the time.

This clonotype was sampled from a man between 18 and 29 years old in good health and CMV-seropositive. The chain carries TRBV18 and TRBJ2-7; weak D call: TRBD2 (5 bases). The sample taken for sequencing was PBMCs. CDR3 residues: CASSPGLHEQYF. CDR3 coding DNA: TGTGCCAGCTCACCAGGACTGCACGAGCAGTACTTC.